This entry lists 32 T cell receptor beta chains sequenced from one sample in a study of blood T cell repertoires in COVID-19. Method: immunoSEQ multiplex PCR; TCRdb's copy keeps in-frame clones and lacks some. The data contain about 36,000 clones, around four fifths of them singletons. Sequencing input: peripheral blood. Source of these receptors: a human donor in a cohort sampled during active COVID-19.

The gene calls are TRBV19 and TRBJ1-5, with D possibly TRBD1 on 6 matching bases. CDR1 and CDR2 (germline): LNHDA, SQIVND (reference sequence). Deletions cut 6 bases from V and 1 base from J, with 13 bases between. CDR3 size: 15 residues. This CDR3 reads CASSFLQGSNQPQHF. The DNA of the CDR3 is TGTGCCAGTAGCTTCCTTCAGGGGAGCAATCAGCCCCAGCATTTT.

V and J are TRBV27 and TRBJ1-1; D is uncertain. Deletions cut 2 bases from V and 3 bases from J, with 10 bases between. The CDR3 length is 14 residues. The germline V gene has CDR1 MNHEY and CDR2 SMNVEV (reference sequence). In DNA form, the CDR3 reads TGTGCCAGCAGTTTAGTGGCACCATACACTGAAGCTTTCTTT. Protein product: CASSLVAPYTEAFF.

This rearrangement joins TRBV9 to TRBJ2-2; D might be TRBD2 (5 bases). V was pared by 2 bases and J by 5 bases, with 16 bases between. The CDR3 sequence is 16 residues long. From germline, CDR1 is SGDLS and CDR2 YYNGEE. CDR3 DNA sequence: TGTGCCAGCAGCGTTTTTCGAGCACGAGGGACCGGGGAGCTGTTTTTT. Residues: CASSVFRARGTGELFF.

This chain joins TRBV7-9 and TRBJ1-2; D is unresolved. CDR3 length equals 15 residues. Germline V gene sequence: CDR1 SEHNR, CDR2 FQNEAQ (reference sequence). V shed 5 bases and J shed 0 bases, with 13 bases lying between them. The CDR3 loop reads CASSPDSFSNYGYTF. CDR3 in DNA: TGTGCCAGCAGCCCCGACTCATTTTCTAACTATGGCTACACCTTC.

The V call is TRBV30, the J call TRBJ1-1; D remains ambiguous. Per the germline V gene, CDR1 is GTSNPN and CDR2 is SVGIG (reference sequence). The V gene lost 8 bases and the J gene lost 1 base, with 20 bases spanning the gap. The CDR3 runs 15 residues. CDR3 protein: CAGSYGSSGNTEAFF. The CDR3 region has the DNA TGTGCCGGATCATATGGATCGTCAGGGAACACTGAAGCTTTCTTT.

The gene calls are TRBV2 and TRBJ1-1; 8 nucleotides align to TRBD1. Germline V gene lookup returns CDR1 SNHLY and CDR2 FYNNEI. CDR3 length: 13 residues. Unmatched junction bases numbered 5, after V lost 5 bases and J lost 6 bases. The CDR3 region is CASSSGQGAEAFF. In DNA form, the CDR3 reads TGTGCCAGCAGTTCTGGACAGGGCGCTGAAGCTTTCTTT.

The V gene is TRBV28, the J gene TRBJ2-3; 9 bases agree with TRBD2. The V and J ends lost 4 bases and 4 bases, in that order; junction bases with no gene match: 12. Germline loops: CDR1 MDHEN, CDR2 SYDVKM. CDR3 size: 17 residues. As DNA, the CDR3 is TGTGCCAGCAGTTCCCCGAATAGCGGGGGTAGGGCAGATACGCAGTATTTT. The encoded protein is CASSSPNSGGRADTQYF.

The chain uses TRBV5-1 and TRBJ2-3, with 8 bases that match TRBD2. CDR1 and CDR2 from the germline V gene are SGHRS and YFSETQ. V lost 1 base, J lost 2 bases, and 3 bases stayed unmatched. The CDR3 spans 15 residues. CDR3 region: CASSLRSGATDTQYF. The CDR3 nucleotides are TGCGCCAGCAGCTTGCGTAGCGGGGCCACAGATACGCAGTATTTT.

This chain links TRBV6-5 with TRBJ1-3, with D possibly matching TRBD1 (5 bases). Trimming removed 6 bases at V and 1 base at J, with 10 bases between. This CDR3 region has 14 residues. Looked up from germline, CDR1 is MNHEY and CDR2 is SVGAGI. As DNA, the CDR3 is TGTGCCAGCAGCACGGGGGGGTCTGGAAACACCATATATTTT. Protein: CASSTGGSGNTIYF.

V is TRBV20-1 and J is TRBJ1-2; 7 bases are a match to TRBD1. Germline V CDR1 and CDR2: DFQATT, SNEGSKA (reference sequence). Trimming took 3 bases from V and 4 from J; bases not matched to a gene: 8. The CDR3 sequence is 14 residues long. The CDR3 sequence is CSASQGGGGYGYTF. The DNA for the CDR3 is TGCAGTGCTAGTCAGGGGGGAGGCGGCTATGGCTACACCTTC.

The chain recombines TRBV9 with TRBJ1-2, with D perhaps matching TRBD1 (6 bases). CDR1 and CDR2 from the germline V gene are SGDLS and YYNGEE. This CDR3 contains 12 residues. Trimming pared 4 bases from V and 8 bases from J, leaving 12 bases between. The CDR3 is CASSTGSRGYTF. DNA for the CDR3: TGTGCCAGCAGCACAGGGAGCCGCGGCTACACCTTC.

The J gene is TRBJ1-1, the V gene TRBV30; no clear D gene. V lost 1 base, J lost 5 bases, and 5 bases lay in between. The CDR3 is 11 amino acids. Germline lookup yields CDR1 GTSNPN and CDR2 SVGIG (reference sequence). The CDR3 sequence: CAWSDRTEAFF. The CDR3 DNA is TGTGCCTGGAGTGACAGAACTGAAGCTTTCTTT. Using reference TRBV30 and TRBJ1-1 for the parts outside the CDR3, the full variable domain is SQTIHQWPATLVQPVGSPLSLECTVEGTSNPNLYWYRQAAGRGLQLLFYSVGIGQISSEVPQNLSASRPQDRQFILSSKKLLLSDSGFYLCAWSDRTEAFFGQGTRLTVV.

The J gene is TRBJ1-2, the V gene TRBV7-9; D perhaps matches TRBD1 (5 bases). V was pared by 8 bases and J by 5 bases, with 15 bases between. CDR3 length: 13 residues. From germline, CDR1 is SEHNR and CDR2 FQNEAQ (reference sequence). The CDR3 here is CASGRGGSYGYTF. CDR3 DNA: TGTGCCAGCGGGAGGGGCGGCTCTTATGGCTACACCTTC.

The V and J genes are TRBV27 and TRBJ2-1, with 9 nucleotides matching TRBD1. The CDR3 is 15 residues long. Trimming removed 5 bases from V and 4 bases from J; junction bases left unmatched: 6. The germline V gene has CDR1 MNHEY and CDR2 SMNVEV (reference sequence). Here the CDR3 DNA reads TGTGCCAGCAGTGAAACGGGACAGGGTTACAATGAGCAGTTCTTC. The encoded protein is CASSETGQGYNEQFF.

The chain links TRBV7-3 to TRBJ2-1, with a possible D match to TRBD2 (5 bases). CDR1 SGHTA and CDR2 FQGTGA come from the germline V gene. V was shortened by 5 bases and J by 1 base, with 12 bases between the two germline ends. There are 15 residues in the CDR3. CDR3 sequence (DNA): TGTGCCAGCAGCCCCCAAAGAGGGTCCTACAATGAGCAGTTCTTC. Its protein is CASSPQRGSYNEQFF.

The chain combines TRBV5-6 with TRBJ2-7; 9 bases match TRBD1. Germline V gives CDR1 SGHDT, CDR2 YYEEEE. The CDR3 extends over 15 amino acids. The V segment lost 3 bases and the J segment 0 bases; nucleotides outside the gene matches: 4. CDR3 sequence reads: CASSYLQGASYEQYF. The DNA of the CDR3 is TGTGCCAGCAGCTATCTACAGGGGGCCTCCTACGAGCAGTACTTC.

This rearrangement joins TRBV5-1 to TRBJ2-1, with 7 bases matching TRBD1. Looked up from germline, CDR1 is SGHRS and CDR2 is YFSETQ. The length of the CDR3 is 15 residues. Trimming cost V 0 bases and J 3 bases; bases outside gene matches: 3. CDR3 sequence reads: CASSLAGQSYNEQFF. The CDR3 DNA reads as TGCGCCAGCAGCTTGGCGGGACAGAGCTACAATGAGCAGTTCTTC.

This chain joins TRBV3-1 (or the pseudogene TRBV3-2) and TRBJ1-1; TRBD1 matches at 9 bases. V trimming: 6 bases; J trimming: 0 bases; junction bases outside the gene matches: 5. The CDR3 runs 15 residues. Per germline, CDR1 LGHDT and CDR2 YNNKEL (reference sequence). The CDR3, as DNA: TGTGCCAGCAGGCCGGACAGGGGACTGAACACTGAAGCTTTCTTT. Protein: CASRPDRGLNTEAFF.

This clone was picked up one time. This chain links TRBV4-3 with TRBJ2-7, with D maybe TRBD2 (5 bases). From germline, CDR1 is LGHNA and CDR2 YSLEER. This CDR3 is 15 amino acids long. With 1 base removed from V and 0 bases from J, the gap between germline ends came to 10 bases. CDR3 region: CASSQGTGGSYEQYF. The CDR3 DNA is TGCGCCAGCAGCCAAGGTACCGGAGGCTCCTACGAGCAGTACTTC.

The chain is built from TRBV5-1 and TRBJ2-7; D might be TRBD2 (6 bases). This CDR3 comprises 14 residues. The V and J ends lost 0 bases and 3 bases respectively, with 10 bases between them. Germline V CDR1 and CDR2: SGHRS, YFSETQ. The chain's CDR3 is CASSLGGGIYEQYF. CDR3 nucleotide sequence: TGCGCCAGCAGCTTGGGCGGAGGGATCTACGAGCAGTACTTC.

V gene TRBV5-4 combines with J gene TRBJ2-3; 11 bases are a match to TRBD2. Per germline, CDR1 SGHNT and CDR2 YYREEE (reference sequence). This CDR3 is 15 amino acids long. J lost 1 base, V lost 4 bases, and 2 bases had no gene match. CDR3 nucleotides: TGTGCCAGCAGCCTAGCGGGGGGACGCACAGATACGCAGTATTTT. It specifies CASSLAGGRTDTQYF.

J is TRBJ1-2 and V is TRBV19; D possibly corresponds to TRBD1 (5 bases). Trimming pared 7 bases from V and 1 base from J, leaving 19 bases between. The CDR3 consists of 16 residues. The germline CDR1 and CDR2 sequences are LNHDA and SQIVND (reference sequence). The CDR3 sequence: CASMWDSGGVNYGYTF. CDR3 nucleotides: TGTGCCAGTATGTGGGACTCCGGAGGTGTTAACTATGGCTACACCTTC.

The rearrangement joins TRBV9 to TRBJ2-1, with D maybe TRBD1 (6 bases). Germline-derived CDR1 and CDR2 are SGDLS and YYNGEE. The length of the CDR3 is 14 residues. The ends were cut back, 5 bases at V and 14 bases at J, with 23 bases in the middle. Here the CDR3 DNA reads TGTGCCAGCAGTTCCACGACAGGCTCTGATCCTAAGTTCTTC. It is translated as CASSSTTGSDPKFF.

V usage is TRBV10-3 and J usage is TRBJ2-7; 8 nucleotides agree with TRBD1. The length of the CDR3 is 12 residues. V was pared by 8 bases and J by 7 bases, with 7 bases of the junction left unmatched. Looked up from germline, CDR1 is ENHRY and CDR2 is SYGVKD. CDR3: CAISRTGWEQYF. The CDR3 coding sequence is TGTGCCATCTCCCGGACAGGGTGGGAGCAGTACTTC.

The rearrangement uses TRBV6-2 or TRBV6-3 and TRBJ2-5, with D hard to call. The CDR3 loop spans 14 amino acids. V shed 2 bases and J shed 3 bases, with 10 bases lying between them. The germline gives CDR1 MNHEY, CDR2 SVGEGT. The CDR3 DNA follows: TGTGCCAGCAGTTACCCCCGCGAGGAAGAGACCCAGTACTTC. This codes for CASSYPREEETQYF.

The chain combines TRBV12-3 or TRBV12-4 with TRBJ2-3; TRBD2 matches 8 bases. The length of the CDR3 is 13 residues. V lost 6 bases, J lost 1 base, and 0 bases stayed unmatched. The CDR3: CASRLAGTDTQYF. The DNA of the CDR3 is TGTGCCAGCAGACTAGCGGGCACAGATACGCAGTATTTT.

There are a few counts of this clone. The chain uses TRBV10-3 and TRBJ1-3; 8 bases match TRBD1. Germline V gives CDR1 ENHRY, CDR2 SYGVKD. Unmatched junction bases numbered 1, after V lost 3 bases and J lost 0 bases. This CDR3 contains 15 residues. The CDR3 coding sequence is TGTGCCATCAGTGATACAGGGGGCTCTGGAAACACCATATATTTT. Its translation is CAISDTGGSGNTIYF.

The chain recombines TRBV28 with TRBJ1-1, with 8 bases lining up with TRBD1. Trimming removed 5 bases from V and 6 bases from J; junction bases left unmatched: 8. Germline loops: CDR1 MDHEN, CDR2 SYDVKM. There are 14 residues in the CDR3. As DNA, the CDR3 is TGTGCCAGCAGTAAAACAGGGGGGTGGTCTGAAGCTTTCTTT. It codes for CASSKTGGWSEAFF. The whole variable domain, remainder taken from reference TRBV28 and TRBJ1-1, is DVKVTQSSRYLVKRTGEKVFLECVQDMDHENMFWYRQDPGLGLRLIYFSYDVKMKEKGDIPEGYSVSREKKERFSLILESASTNQTSMYLCASSKTGGWSEAFFGQGTRLTVV.

The chain combines TRBV5-8 with TRBJ2-5, with D uncertain. This CDR3 contains 13 residues. Germline lookup yields CDR1 SGHTS and CDR2 YDEGEE. V lost 4 bases to trimming and J lost 4 bases, with 11 bases between them. The CDR3 nucleotides are TGTGCCAGCAGCCCGAGGTCGGGAGAGACCCAGTACTTC. It codes for CASSPRSGETQYF. The entire variable domain, with the rest obtained from reference TRBV5-8 and TRBJ2-5, is as follows: EAGVTQSPTHLIKTRGQQATLRCSPISGHTSVYWYQQALGLGLQFLLWYDEGEERNRGNFPPRFSGRQFPNYSSELNVNALELEDSALYLCASSPRSGETQYFGPGTRLLVL.

CDR3 region: CASSYSGGRTGELFF. The CDR3 nucleotides are TGTGCCAGCAGCTACAGCGGGGGAAGGACCGGGGAGCTGTTTTTT. The chain recombines TRBV7-3 with TRBJ2-2, with TRBD2 matching over 8 bases. The CDR3 totals 15 residues. With V trimmed by 4 bases and J by 5 bases, 6 bases remained unmatched. In germline, CDR1 is SGHTA, CDR2 FQGTGA. The variable domain in full, completed from reference TRBV7-3 and TRBJ2-2, reads GAGVSQTPSNKVTEKGKYVELRCDPISGHTALYWYRQSLGQGPEFLIYFQGTGAADDSGLPNDRFFAVRPEGSVSTLKIQRTERGDSAVYLCASSYSGGRTGELFFGEGSRLTVL.

This chain joins TRBV29-1 and TRBJ2-1; D may be TRBD1 (5 bases). Deletions cut 3 bases from V and 8 bases from J, with 5 bases between. CDR3 size: 10 residues. Germline V gene sequence: CDR1 SQVTM, CDR2 ANQGSEA. The CDR3 here is CSVDRDEQFF. The CDR3, as DNA: TGCAGCGTTGACAGGGATGAGCAGTTCTTC.

This sequence joins TRBV7-8 and TRBJ1-3; D gene uncertain. The CDR3 runs 14 residues. Trimming took 5 bases from V and 4 from J, leaving 12 bases between them. Germline values: CDR1 SGHVS, CDR2 FQNEAQ. CDR3 in DNA: TGTGCCAGCAGCCCCGGACGCGGGGGAAACACCATATATTTT. Encoded protein: CASSPGRGGNTIYF. Drawing the rest from reference TRBV7-8 and TRBJ1-3, the complete variable domain is GAGVSQSPRYKVAKRGQDVALRCDPISGHVSLFWYQQALGQGPEFLTYFQNEAQLDKSGLPSDRFFAERPEGSVSTLKIQRTQQEDSAVYLCASSPGRGGNTIYFGEGSWLTVV.